These 8 T cell receptor beta chains came from one sample sequenced in a study of blood T cell repertoires in COVID-19. The assay was immunoSEQ multiplex PCR, and TCRdb's table has in-frame clones only and misses some. The repertoire consists of about 440,000 clones, with around 91% occurring once and the leading ten covering about 0.57%. The specimen sequenced was PBMCs or T cells enriched from blood (not recorded which). These receptors were obtained from a man younger than 30 who had recovered from COVID-19.

This sequence joins TRBV7-3 and TRBJ1-3; no clear D. The CDR3 runs 13 residues. From germline, CDR1 is SGHTA and CDR2 FQGTGA. The V and J ends lost 2 bases and 7 bases respectively, with 9 bases between them. As DNA, the CDR3 is TGTGCCAGCAGCTTATCATCCGGGAACACCATATATTTT. As protein: CASSLSSGNTIYF. The variable domain in full, with the rest retrieved from reference TRBV7-3 and TRBJ1-3, is GAGVSQTPSNKVTEKGKYVELRCDPISGHTALYWYRQSLGQGPEFLIYFQGTGAADDSGLPNDRFFAVRPEGSVSTLKIQRTERGDSAVYLCASSLSSGNTIYFGEGSWLTVV.

The chain combines TRBV11-2 with TRBJ2-2; a weak D match, TRBD2 (6 bases). The CDR3 is made up of 15 amino acids. Between the trimmed V and J ends, which lost 1 base and 6 bases, there was a span of 12 bases. Germline values: CDR1 SGHAT, CDR2 FQNNGV. The CDR3 DNA reads as TGTGCCAGCAGCTTAGCAGGGACTGGTCCCGGGGAGCTGTTTTTT. It codes for CASSLAGTGPGELFF.

The CDR3 spells CASSPPGTGDYEQYF. Written as DNA, the CDR3 is TGTGCCAGCAGCCCACCTGGGACGGGAGACTACGAGCAGTACTTC. The J gene is TRBJ2-7, the V gene TRBV7-9; D is possibly TRBD2 (6 bases). Germline V gene lookup returns CDR1 SEHNR and CDR2 FQNEAQ (reference sequence). This CDR3 region has 15 residues. V lost 5 bases and J 3 bases, leaving 17 bases between the germline ends.

The chain carries TRBV5-1 and TRBJ1-1, with a possible D match to TRBD1 (6 bases). V shed 4 bases and J shed 3 bases, with 13 bases lying between them. CDR3 length: 14 amino acids. Germline lookup yields CDR1 SGHRS and CDR2 YFSETQ. The CDR3 reads CASSRGGADTEAFF. CDR3 nucleotides: TGCGCCAGCAGCCGGGGGGGCGCGGACACTGAAGCTTTCTTT.

V gene TRBV11-2 combines with J gene TRBJ2-5, with TRBD1 matching over 8 bases. The V and J ends lost 1 base and 2 bases, in that order; junction bases with no gene match: 3. The CDR3 totals 15 residues. Germline values: CDR1 SGHAT, CDR2 FQNNGV. The CDR3 DNA reads TGTGCCAGCAGCTTAGGGGGGACAGGTCAAGAGACCCAGTACTTC. It translates to CASSLGGTGQETQYF.

The chain combines TRBV25-1 with TRBJ2-7; 8 nucleotides agree with TRBD2. V lost 6 bases and J lost 6; bases outside the gene matches: 7. The length of the CDR3 is 13 residues. The germline V gene has CDR1 MGHDK and CDR2 SYGVNS. CDR3 DNA sequence: TGTGCCAGCAGCTTCAGCGGGAGAGGCGAGCAGTACTTC. Translating it yields CASSFSGRGEQYF.

This chain uses TRBV6-5 with TRBJ2-7; 9 bases are a match to TRBD1. Germline V gives CDR1 MNHEY, CDR2 SVGAGI. This CDR3 contains 15 residues. The trim removed 5 bases at V and 2 bases at J, leaving 7 bases unmatched. The CDR3 bases are TGTGCCAGCAGTCCTCGACAGGGGGGGACCTACGAGCAGTACTTC. It encodes CASSPRQGGTYEQYF.

This chain joins TRBV6-5 and TRBJ1-5, with TRBD1 matching 9 bases. V dropped 6 bases and J dropped 7; count of bases not matched to a gene: 7. This CDR3 contains 14 residues. The germline CDR1 and CDR2 sequences are MNHEY and SVGAGI. In DNA form, the CDR3 reads TGTGCCAGCAGCCCAGGGACAGGGAGCCAGCCCCAGCATTTT. It specifies CASSPGTGSQPQHF.